The T cell receptor beta chain under discussion was sequenced for a study of spatial heterogeneity in lung cancer. Every molecule of TCR cDNA had its own unique molecular identifier. Each CDR3 protein gets one entry after TCRdb re-called the 5' RACE reads with MiXCR. The sample contains 85,000 to 100,000 distinct CDR3 sequences, approximately 12% of which appear only once. Noted time point: sample taken at primary tumor resection. The study sequenced unsorted whole RNA from tumor, nontumor lung or frozen PBMC. V was trimmed by 7 bases and J by 3 bases, leaving 17 bases between them. There are 15 residues in the CDR3. Germline CDR1 reads MDHEN; CDR2 reads SYDVKM.

The TCR sequence derives from a male donor with early-stage non-small cell lung cancer. The chain combines TRBV28 with TRBJ2-3; tentatively, D is TRBD1 (6 bases). The sequencing used PBMCs, collected at surgery. CDR3 region: CASMARDRLTDTQYF. The CDR3 DNA reads TGTGCCAGCATGGCCCGAGACAGGTTAACAGATACGCAGTATTTT.